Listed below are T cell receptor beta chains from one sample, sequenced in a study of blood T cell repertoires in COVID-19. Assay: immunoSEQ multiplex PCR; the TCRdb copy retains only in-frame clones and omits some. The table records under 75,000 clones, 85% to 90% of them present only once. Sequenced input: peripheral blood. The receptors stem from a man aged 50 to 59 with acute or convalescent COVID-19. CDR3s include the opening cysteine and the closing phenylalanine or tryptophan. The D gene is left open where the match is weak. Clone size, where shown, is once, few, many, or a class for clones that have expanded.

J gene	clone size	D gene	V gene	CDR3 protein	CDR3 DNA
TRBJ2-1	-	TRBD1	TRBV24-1	CATSDSTGGQGYNEQFF	TGTGCCACCAGTGATTCCACCGGGGGACAGGGCTACAATGAGCAGTTCTTC
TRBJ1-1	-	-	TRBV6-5	CASRDRMNTEAFF	TGTGCCAGCAGGGACAGAATGAACACTGAAGCTTTCTTT
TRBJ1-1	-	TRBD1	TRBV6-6	CASPRQGGTEAFF	TGTGCCAGCCCTCGACAGGGCGGCACTGAAGCTTTCTTT
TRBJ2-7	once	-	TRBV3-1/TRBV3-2	CASSPLRVPHEQYF	TGTGCCAGCAGCCCTTTACGCGTGCCCCACGAGCAGTACTTC
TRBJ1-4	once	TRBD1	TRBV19	CAGGPAGTGGASRNEKLFF	TGTGCCGGGGGGCCAGCTGGGACAGGGGGCGCTTCTCGGAATGAAAAACTGTTTTTT
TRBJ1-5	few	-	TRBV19	CASSTVEDSSGPQHF	TGTGCCAGTAGTACAGTAGAGGACAGCTCAGGGCCCCAGCATTTT
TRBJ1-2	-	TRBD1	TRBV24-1	CATSDSPGTGESYGYTF	TGTGCCACCAGTGACTCCCCCGGGACAGGGGAATCATACGGCTACACCTTC
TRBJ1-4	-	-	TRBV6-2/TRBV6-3	CASSQRHLNEKLFF	TGTGCCAGCAGTCAAAGACACCTTAATGAAAAACTGTTTTTT
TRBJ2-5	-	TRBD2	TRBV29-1	CSVVRLASGSEETQYF	TGCAGCGTTGTTCGACTTGCTAGCGGGAGTGAAGAGACCCAGTACTTC
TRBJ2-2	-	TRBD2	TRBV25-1	CASSGDGEGPLGELFF	TGTGCCAGCAGTGGGGACGGGGAGGGGCCCCTGGGGGAGCTGTTTTTT
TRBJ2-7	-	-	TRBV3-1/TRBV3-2	CAGSRKQGLSASYEQYF	TGTGCCGGCAGCCGGAAACAGGGTTTATCTGCCTCCTACGAGCAGTACTTC
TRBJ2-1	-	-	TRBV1	CTSSPPRAGRPYNEQFF	TGCACCAGCAGCCCCCCCCGGGCGGGACGACCCTACAATGAGCAGTTCTTC
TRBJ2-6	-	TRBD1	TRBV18	CASSPGQGADPAYSGANVLTF	TGTGCCAGCTCACCGGGACAGGGGGCCGATCCGGCGTACTCTGGGGCCAACGTCCTGACTTTC
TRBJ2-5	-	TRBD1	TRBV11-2	CASSPLGSTGAETQYF	TGTGCCAGCAGCCCCCTGGGGTCAACAGGGGCGGAGACCCAGTACTTC
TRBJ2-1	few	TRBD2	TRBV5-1	CASSLSSGRAPYNEQFF	TGCGCCAGCAGCTTATCTAGCGGGAGGGCCCCCTACAATGAGCAGTTCTTC
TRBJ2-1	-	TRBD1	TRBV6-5	CASSYRQGANEQFF	TGTGCCAGCAGTTATCGCCAGGGGGCCAATGAGCAGTTCTTC
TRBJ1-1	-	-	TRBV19	CASSIIRDINTEAFF	TGTGCCAGTAGTATCATCCGGGACATCAACACTGAAGCTTTCTTT
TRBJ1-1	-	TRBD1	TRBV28	CASNPQGMNTEAFF	TGTGCCAGCAACCCACAGGGGATGAACACTGAAGCTTTCTTT
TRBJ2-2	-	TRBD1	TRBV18	CASSTDRGTGELFF	TGTGCCAGCTCAACGGACAGGGGCACCGGGGAGCTGTTTTTT
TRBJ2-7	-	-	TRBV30	CAWSVRYEQYF	TGTGCCTGGAGTGTTCGCTACGAGCAGTACTTC
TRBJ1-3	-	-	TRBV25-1	CAAGTSGNTIYF	TGTGCCGCGGGTACCTCTGGAAACACCATATATTTT
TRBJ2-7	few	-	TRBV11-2	CASSLVEYYEQYF	TGTGCCAGCAGCTTAGTAGAGTACTACGAGCAGTACTTC
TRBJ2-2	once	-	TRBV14	CASSLVPPLRLPPNTGELFF	TGTGCCAGCAGTCTAGTCCCTCCGCTTAGACTCCCTCCGAACACCGGGGAGCTGTTTTTT
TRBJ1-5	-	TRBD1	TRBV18	CASSPIGTGGNQPQHF	TGTGCCAGCTCACCTATAGGGACAGGGGGTAATCAGCCCCAGCATTTT
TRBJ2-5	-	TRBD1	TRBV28	CASSSRTGAETQYF	TGTGCCAGCAGTTCGCGGACAGGGGCCGAGACCCAGTACTTC
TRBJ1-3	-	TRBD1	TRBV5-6	CASSNLGTGGNTIYF	TGTGCCAGCAGCAACCTCGGGACAGGCGGAAACACCATATATTTT
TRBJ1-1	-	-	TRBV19	CASSYPYETEAFF	TGTGCCAGTAGTTATCCCTACGAGACTGAAGCTTTCTTT
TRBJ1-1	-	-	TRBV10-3	CAIRTVGGGDTEAFF	TGTGCCATCAGGACAGTTGGGGGGGGAGACACTGAAGCTTTCTTT
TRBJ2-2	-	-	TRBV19	CATRGGLSNTGELFF	TGTGCCACCCGCGGAGGGTTATCGAACACCGGGGAGCTGTTTTTT
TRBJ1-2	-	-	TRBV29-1	CSVAGTPRSYGYTF	TGCAGCGTAGCCGGGACACCCAGAAGCTATGGCTACACCTTC
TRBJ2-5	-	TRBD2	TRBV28	CASKRGGQETQYF	TGTGCCAGCAAGCGCGGGGGCCAAGAGACCCAGTACTTC
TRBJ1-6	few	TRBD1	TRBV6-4	CASSDSAGTGTSPLHF	TGTGCCAGCAGTGACTCTGCCGGGACAGGGACGTCACCCCTCCACTTT
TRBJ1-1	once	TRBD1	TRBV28	CASNEDDRVRPNTEAFF	TGTGCCAGCAACGAGGACGACAGGGTGAGGCCGAACACTGAAGCTTTCTTT
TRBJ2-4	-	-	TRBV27	CASSSPRERGNIQYF	TGTGCCAGCAGTTCCCCCCGGGAAAGGGGGAACATTCAGTACTTC
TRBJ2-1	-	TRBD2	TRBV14	CASRPGTSGIQGQFF	TGTGCCAGCAGGCCCGGGACTAGCGGGATCCAAGGGCAGTTCTTC
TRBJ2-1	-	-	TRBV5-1	CASSYPRESNEQFF	TGCGCCAGCAGCTACCCCCGGGAGAGCAATGAGCAGTTCTTC
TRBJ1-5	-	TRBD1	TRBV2	CASRNRGGNQPQHF	TGTGCCAGCAGGAACAGGGGCGGCAATCAGCCCCAGCATTTT
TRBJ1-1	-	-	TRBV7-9	CASRSGVRISEAFF	TGTGCCAGCAGGTCGGGTGTTCGGATATCTGAAGCTTTCTTT
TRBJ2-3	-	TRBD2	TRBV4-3	CASSQNPGLAGDTQYF	TGCGCCAGCAGCCAGAACCCGGGACTAGCGGGGGATACGCAGTATTTT
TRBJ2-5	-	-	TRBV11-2	CASRRTSGETQYF	TGTGCCTCGAGACGAACTAGTGGGGAGACCCAGTACTTC
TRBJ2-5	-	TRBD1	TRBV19	CASRAPGQGGGETQYF	TGTGCCAGTAGAGCGCCGGGACAGGGGGGAGGAGAGACCCAGTACTTC
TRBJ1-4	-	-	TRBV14	CASSQQENEKLFF	TGTGCCAGCAGCCAGCAAGAGAATGAAAAACTGTTTTTT
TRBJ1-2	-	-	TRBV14	CASSPGLHYGYTF	TGTGCCAGCAGCCCAGGACTTCACTATGGCTACACCTTC
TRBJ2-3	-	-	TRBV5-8	CASSYWGEQDTDTQYF	TGTGCCAGCAGCTATTGGGGGGAGCAGGACACAGATACGCAGTATTTT
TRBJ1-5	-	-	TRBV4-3	CASSQDLASPQHF	TGCGCCAGCAGCCAAGATCTGGCCAGTCCCCAGCATTTT
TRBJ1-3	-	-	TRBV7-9	CASSFGRERNTIYF	TGTGCCAGCAGCTTTGGCAGGGAAAGGAACACCATATATTTT
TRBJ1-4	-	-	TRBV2	CASRYTEATNEKLFF	TGTGCCAGCAGATACACAGAAGCAACTAATGAAAAACTGTTTTTT
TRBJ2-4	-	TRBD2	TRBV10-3	CAISESVAGVNIQYF	TGTGCCATCAGTGAGTCGGTGGCGGGAGTTAACATTCAGTACTTC
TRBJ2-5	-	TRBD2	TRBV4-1	CASSLAGTSRQETQYF	TGCGCCAGCAGCCTAGCCGGGACTAGCAGACAAGAGACCCAGTACTTC
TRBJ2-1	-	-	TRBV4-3	CASSQEWIAAYNEQFF	TGCGCCAGCAGCCAAGAGTGGATAGCAGCCTACAATGAGCAGTTCTTC
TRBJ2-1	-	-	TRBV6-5	CASTQGRYEQFF	TGTGCCAGCACCCAGGGTCGGTATGAGCAGTTCTTC
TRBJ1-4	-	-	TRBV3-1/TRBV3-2	CASSPLWGPNEKLFF	TGTGCCAGCAGCCCCCTCTGGGGGCCTAATGAAAAACTGTTTTTT
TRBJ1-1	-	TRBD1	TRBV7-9	CASSRDRGNTEAFF	TGTGCCAGCAGCCGGGACAGGGGGAACACTGAAGCTTTCTTT
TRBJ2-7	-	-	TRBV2	CASSPSFAGEQYF	TGTGCCAGCAGTCCAAGCTTTGCAGGCGAGCAGTACTTC
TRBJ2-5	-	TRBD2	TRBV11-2	CASSLTLTSGRPVSETQYF	TGTGCCAGCAGCTTAACCCTGACTAGCGGGCGCCCGGTTTCGGAGACCCAGTACTTC
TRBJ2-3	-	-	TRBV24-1	CATQESGVTDTQYF	TGTGCCACACAGGAGTCTGGAGTCACAGATACGCAGTATTTT
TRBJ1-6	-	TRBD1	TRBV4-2	CASNQGGDRGFDSPLHF	TGTGCCAGCAACCAAGGAGGGGACAGGGGGTTTGATTCACCCCTCCACTTT
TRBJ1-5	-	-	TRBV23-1	CASSQQQPQHF	TGCGCCAGCAGTCAACAACAGCCCCAGCATTTT
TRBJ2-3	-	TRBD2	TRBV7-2	CASSLTSGADTQYF	TGTGCCAGCAGCCTAACTAGCGGCGCAGATACGCAGTATTTT